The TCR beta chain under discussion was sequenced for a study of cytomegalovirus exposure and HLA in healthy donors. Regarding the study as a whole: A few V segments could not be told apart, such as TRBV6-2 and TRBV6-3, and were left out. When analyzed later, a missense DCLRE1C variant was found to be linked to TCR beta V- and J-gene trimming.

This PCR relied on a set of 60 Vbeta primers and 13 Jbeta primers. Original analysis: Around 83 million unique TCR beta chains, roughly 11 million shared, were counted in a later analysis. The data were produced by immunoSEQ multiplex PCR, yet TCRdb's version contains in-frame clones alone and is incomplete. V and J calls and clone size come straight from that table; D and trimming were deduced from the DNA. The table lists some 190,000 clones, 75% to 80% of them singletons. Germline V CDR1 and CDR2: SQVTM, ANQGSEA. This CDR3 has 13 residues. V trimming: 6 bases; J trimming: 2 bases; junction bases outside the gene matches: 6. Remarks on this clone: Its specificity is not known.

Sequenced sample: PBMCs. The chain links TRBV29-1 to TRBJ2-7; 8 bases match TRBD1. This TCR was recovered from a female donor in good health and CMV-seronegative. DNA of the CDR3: TGCAGCGTCCAGACAGGGGCGGCCTACGAGCAGTACTTC. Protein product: CSVQTGAAYEQYF.